The present T cell receptor (beta chain) was sequenced within a study of T-cell reconstitution after alpha-beta-depleted transplantation in children. Study-wide points: Reported findings indicate that, about two months after transplant, alpha-beta T cells came from several hundred expanded clones, which were derived from non-depleted graft cells. Some patients showed high day-60 TCRbeta diversity, which derived from surviving recipient T cells and thymic progenitors. At one year after transplant, newly produced T cells mostly accounted for T-cell counts and diversity.

Using unique molecular identifiers, the investigators prepared the TCRbeta library. From the PCR reads, TCRdb called clonotypes with MiXCR, one entry per CDR3 protein. The table lists 450,000 to 700,000 distinct CDR3 sequences, 27% of them singletons. With V trimmed by 3 bases and J by 6 bases, 11 bases remained unmatched. The CDR3 totals 15 residues. Germline CDR1 reads DFQATT; CDR2 reads SNEGSKA (reference sequence). In regard to this clonotype: Its antigen is undetermined.

The material sequenced was PBMCs, taken before TCRalphabeta/CD19-depleted stem cell transplant. The genes are TRBV20-1 and TRBJ1-5; the match to TRBD1 covers 7 bases. The TCR comes from a boy less than two years old with Wiskott-Aldrich syndrome, due to receive a stem cell transplant. CDR3 DNA sequence: TGCAGTGCTAGGCGGCAGGGGGTGATTGCTCAGCCCCAGCATTTT. Amino acid sequence: CSARRQGVIAQPQHF.